What follows are 32 T cell receptor beta chains derived from one specimen sequenced in a study of control samples from healthy donors and cancer patients. The protocol was immunoSEQ multiplex PCR, while the TCRdb copy is restricted to in-frame clones and leaves out a portion. The sample holds 90,000 to 110,000 clones, over 75% seen once. The specimen was blood. Receptors were obtained from a human donor in good health. The donor label of this sample is uncertain.

This chain joins TRBV19 and TRBJ1-6, with 7 bases matching TRBD1. Germline loops: CDR1 LNHDA, CDR2 SQIVND (reference sequence). The V gene end was trimmed by 3 bases and the J gene end by 9 bases; junction bases not matched to a gene: 14. The CDR3 totals 17 residues. CDR3 coding DNA: TGTGCCAGTAGTATTGCGGCGTCGACAGGGTGGGTTTCACCCCTCCACTTT. Translated: CASSIAASTGWVSPLHF.

The V and J genes are TRBV7-2 and TRBJ2-5; 9 bases are a match to TRBD1. Germline values: CDR1 SGHTA, CDR2 FQGNSA. Trimming took 5 bases from V and 5 from J; bases not matched to a gene: 3. This CDR3 has 13 amino acids. CDR3 in DNA: TGTGCCAGCAGCAGGGACAGGGAGGAGACCCAGTACTTC. This gives the protein CASSRDREETQYF.

The chain combines TRBV10-3 with TRBJ2-7; 7 bases are shared with TRBD2. With V trimmed by 2 bases and J by 3 bases, 10 bases remained unmatched. CDR1 is ENHRY, CDR2 SYGVKD, per germline. This CDR3 is 16 amino acids long. CDR3 sequence (DNA): TGTGCCATCAGTGAGGGGATGGCGGGGGAGCTCTACGAGCAGTACTTC. Its protein product is CAISEGMAGELYEQYF.

The V and J genes are TRBV6-1 and TRBJ1-2; tentatively, D is TRBD1 (5 bases). The CDR3 contains 13 residues. V was cut by 1 base and J by 7 bases, with 10 bases left in between. CDR1 and CDR2 (germline): MNHNS, SASEGT. CDR3 region: CASSEGGYGGYTF. Written as DNA, the CDR3 is TGTGCCAGCAGTGAAGGGGGCTACGGTGGCTACACCTTC.

This clone was observed a few times. The CDR3 here is CATSRDRQSLTSADTQYF. DNA of the CDR3: TGTGCCACCAGCAGAGATCGTCAGTCCCTTACCTCGGCAGATACGCAGTATTTT. This rearrangement joins TRBV15 to TRBJ2-3; D unresolved. Germline CDR1 and CDR2: LNHNV and YYDKDF (reference sequence). V was clipped by 0 bases and J by 4 bases, with 20 bases between them. The length of the CDR3 is 18 residues.

The V call is TRBV5-1, the J call TRBJ2-3; no definite D call. V lost 0 bases and J lost 0, with 8 bases in between. The CDR3 loop spans 15 amino acids. Germline V CDR1 and CDR2: SGHRS, YFSETQ. Here the CDR3 reads CASSLDPGSTDTQYF. The CDR3 region has the DNA TGCGCCAGCAGCTTGGATCCAGGTAGCACAGATACGCAGTATTTT.

This chain connects TRBV6-6 to TRBJ2-5; D assignment may be TRBD1 or TRBD2 (5 bases each). The V gene lost 5 bases and the J gene lost 2 bases, with 21 bases spanning the gap. The germline gives CDR1 MNHNY, CDR2 SVGAGI (reference sequence). CDR3 length equals 17 residues. The DNA of the CDR3 is TGTGCCAGCAGTCTTACGCCCGGGACGACGGGGCAAGAGACCCAGTACTTC. It is translated as CASSLTPGTTGQETQYF.

CDR3: CASSKLGTYNEQFF. The CDR3 DNA sequence: TGTGCCAGCAGCAAACTAGGTACATACAATGAGCAGTTCTTC. The chain combines TRBV11-1 with TRBJ2-1; D may be TRBD2 (5 bases). Trimming left V 5 bases short and J 4 bases short, with 12 bases between. In germline, CDR1 is SGHAT, CDR2 FQDESV (reference sequence). There are 14 residues in the CDR3.

This chain joins TRBV10-1 and TRBJ2-7; D might be TRBD2 (5 bases). The V and J ends lost 4 bases and 6 bases respectively, with 13 bases between them. Germline CDR1 reads WNHNN; CDR2 reads SYGVQD (reference sequence). The CDR3 is made up of 13 amino acids. In DNA form, the CDR3 reads TGCGCCAGCAGTGGAGGGCGAGGATTCGAGCAGTACTTC. It encodes CASSGGRGFEQYF.

This sequence joins TRBV7-9 and TRBJ2-1, with no clear D. Germline loops: CDR1 SEHNR, CDR2 FQNEAQ (reference sequence). The CDR3 has 12 amino acids. V shed 1 base and J shed 7 bases, with 5 bases lying between them. For the CDR3, the DNA is TGTGCCAGCAGCTTAGGGAAGAATGAGCAGTTCTTC. Protein sequence: CASSLGKNEQFF.

The rearrangement joins TRBV7-2 to TRBJ1-2; a possible D gene is TRBD1 (6 bases). The CDR3 extends over 15 amino acids. The V gene's germline CDR1 is SGHTA and CDR2 FQGNSA. V lost 5 bases and J 2 bases, leaving 15 bases between the germline ends. In nucleotides, the CDR3 is TGTGCCAGCAGCCCGCACCAGGGGCTCAACTATGGCTACACCTTC. Translating it yields CASSPHQGLNYGYTF.

The V gene is TRBV9, the J gene TRBJ1-2, with D maybe TRBD1 (5 bases). CDR1 is SGDLS and CDR2 is YYNGEE in the germline V gene. Trimming pared 3 bases from V and 4 bases from J, leaving 16 bases between. This CDR3 contains 15 residues. This chain's CDR3 is CASSATGDGRYGYTF. The CDR3 DNA is TGTGCCAGCAGCGCTACGGGGGACGGGCGCTATGGCTACACCTTC.

The count of this clone is one. V and J are TRBV11-2 and TRBJ1-1; D not resolved. CDR1 SGHAT and CDR2 FQNNGV come from the germline V gene. The CDR3 length is 13 residues. V shed 5 bases and J shed 6 bases, with 13 bases lying between them. Written as DNA, the CDR3 is TGTGCCAGCAGCCCGGCCCAAAACGCTGAAGCTTTCTTT. Amino acid sequence: CASSPAQNAEAFF.

The chain couples TRBV25-1 to TRBJ2-1; D is undetermined. There are 13 residues in the CDR3. The germline CDR1 and CDR2 sequences are MGHDK and SYGVNS. V lost 6 bases, J lost 3 bases, and 9 bases lay in between. The CDR3 DNA reads as TGTGCCAGCAGCCCTGACCTCTACAATGAGCAGTTCTTC. The encoded protein is CASSPDLYNEQFF.

The chain is built from TRBV10-3 and TRBJ2-5; 10 bases agree with TRBD1. Germline CDR1 ENHRY, CDR2 SYGVKD. With V trimmed by 0 bases and J by 2 bases, 3 bases remained unmatched. This CDR3 region has 16 residues. The CDR3 reads CAISESPGQGQETQYF. The CDR3 DNA follows: TGTGCCATCAGTGAGTCCCCGGGACAGGGGCAAGAGACCCAGTACTTC.

V usage is TRBV19 and J usage is TRBJ1-2; maybe TRBD1 (5 bases). V dropped 2 bases and J dropped 4 bases, with 11 bases sitting between them. This CDR3 contains 14 residues. Germline V lookup: CDR1 LNHDA, CDR2 SQIVND (reference sequence). CDR3 loop: CASSIPLGTYGYTF. Here the CDR3 DNA reads TGTGCCAGTAGTATACCCCTGGGGACCTATGGCTACACCTTC. The full variable domain, completed using reference TRBV19 and TRBJ1-2, is DGGITQSPKYLFRKEGQNVTLSCEQNLNHDAMYWYRQDPGQGLRLIYYSQIVNDFQKGDIAEGYSVSREKKESFPLTVTSAQKNPTAFYLCASSIPLGTYGYTFGSGTRLTVV.

This chain joins TRBV5-1 and TRBJ1-2, with 10 bases lining up with TRBD1. The CDR3 consists of 15 residues. V was pared by 4 bases and J by 5 bases, with 8 bases of the junction left unmatched. Germline V lookup: CDR1 SGHRS, CDR2 YFSETQ. The CDR3 nucleotides read TGCGCCAGCAGCGTGGGACAGGGGCTTACTTATGGCTACACCTTC. Amino acids: CASSVGQGLTYGYTF.

CDR3 protein: CASRFWGQDSPLHF. CDR3 in DNA: TGTGCCAGCAGGTTCTGGGGACAGGATTCACCCCTCCACTTT. The chain recombines TRBV2 with TRBJ1-6; 8 nucleotides align to TRBD1. J lost 8 bases, V lost 6 bases, and 6 bases had no gene match. The CDR3 has 14 amino acids. Germline loops: CDR1 SNHLY, CDR2 FYNNEI.

The rearrangement links TRBV30 to TRBJ1-2, with unresolved D. The CDR3 has 15 amino acids. Germline lookup yields CDR1 GTSNPN and CDR2 SVGIG (reference sequence). With 2 bases removed from V and 6 bases from J, the gap between germline ends came to 19 bases. This CDR3 reads CAWSTIGLMENGYTF. DNA for the CDR3: TGTGCCTGGAGTACGATAGGACTCATGGAAAATGGCTACACCTTC.

The rearrangement links TRBV10-2 to TRBJ1-5; the D is unclear. The length of the CDR3 is 16 residues. Trimming removed 2 bases from V and 7 bases from J, with 18 bases in between. Germline CDR1 reads WSHSY; CDR2 reads SAAADI. The DNA of the CDR3 is TGCGCCAGCAGTGAGCGGGTCGGTTCGATGCAGCAGCCCCAGCATTTT. Its translation: CASSERVGSMQQPQHF.

This clone appeared a single time. This chain links TRBV24-1 with TRBJ2-5; TRBD1 matches 7 bases. The germline CDR1 and CDR2 sequences are KGHDR and SFDVKD. The CDR3 is 16 amino acids. The J segment lost 3 bases and the V segment lost 2 bases, leaving 8 bases of the junction unmatched. In nucleotides, the CDR3 is TGTGCCACCAGTGATTCGGGGTCGGGACAGAAAGAGACCCAGTACTTC. Residues: CATSDSGSGQKETQYF.

The rearrangement uses TRBV3-1 (or the pseudogene TRBV3-2) and TRBJ2-5; D gene uncertain. From germline, CDR1 is LGHDT and CDR2 YNNKEL (reference sequence). V was cut by 3 bases and J by 2 bases, with 19 bases left in between. The CDR3 has 17 residues. The CDR3 sequence: CASSHRRIRSGQETQYF. The CDR3 nucleotides read TGTGCCAGCAGCCATCGAAGGATTAGGTCGGGTCAAGAGACCCAGTACTTC.

The chain links TRBV5-6 to TRBJ2-7; D remains ambiguous. V gave up 4 bases and J gave up 0 bases, with 11 bases separating them. The CDR3 has 14 amino acids. The V gene's germline CDR1 is SGHDT and CDR2 YYEEEE. The CDR3 reads CASSTLGSSYEQYV. In DNA, the CDR3 is TGTGCCAGCAGCACCTTAGGCAGCTCCTACGAGCAGTACGTC.

The chain employs TRBV5-4 and TRBJ1-1, with no clear D. V shed 3 bases and J shed 3 bases, with 15 bases lying between them. The CDR3 has 15 residues. CDR1 SGHNT and CDR2 YYREEE come from the germline V gene (reference sequence). CDR3 sequence: CASSSPVAPDTEAFF. The CDR3 region has the DNA TGTGCCAGCAGCTCCCCCGTGGCCCCCGACACTGAAGCTTTCTTT.

This clone was detected a few times. The chain carries TRBV11-2 and TRBJ2-7; D is unclear. V lost 5 bases to trimming and J lost 6 bases, with 14 bases between them. Looked up from germline, CDR1 is SGHAT and CDR2 is FQNNGV. The CDR3 length is 13 residues. This CDR3 reads CASSPHIEGEQYF. The CDR3 nucleotides are TGTGCCAGCAGCCCGCATATAGAAGGCGAGCAGTACTTC.

This rearrangement joins TRBV30 to TRBJ1-1; maybe TRBD1 (6 bases). This CDR3 is 12 amino acids long. V was trimmed by 2 bases and J by 7 bases, leaving 11 bases between them. Germline CDR1 and CDR2: GTSNPN and SVGIG (reference sequence). Here the CDR3 reads CAWSYRAGEAFF. The CDR3 DNA is TGTGCCTGGAGTTACAGGGCGGGTGAAGCTTTCTTT. Full variable domain (missing parts from reference TRBV30 and TRBJ1-1): SQTIHQWPATLVQPVGSPLSLECTVEGTSNPNLYWYRQAAGRGLQLLFYSVGIGQISSEVPQNLSASRPQDRQFILSSKKLLLSDSGFYLCAWSYRAGEAFFGQGTRLTVV.

The J gene is TRBJ2-5, the V gene TRBV6-5, with D uncertain. Per the germline V gene, CDR1 is MNHEY and CDR2 is SVGAGI. This CDR3 comprises 14 residues. V lost 0 bases and J 1 base, leaving 6 bases between the germline ends. The CDR3 protein is CASSYSGFQETQYF. The CDR3 region has the DNA TGTGCCAGCAGTTACTCGGGGTTCCAAGAGACCCAGTACTTC.

The rearrangement links TRBV7-2 to TRBJ1-1; weak D call: TRBD1 (6 bases). The V gene's germline CDR1 is SGHTA and CDR2 FQGNSA. The CDR3 totals 13 residues. V shed 4 bases and J shed 7 bases, with 13 bases lying between them. CDR3 sequence (DNA): TGTGCCAGCAGCTCTAGGACAGCTTTTGAAGCTTTCTTT. As protein: CASSSRTAFEAFF.

This clone was observed a single time. The chain carries TRBV5-4 and TRBJ1-1, with a tentative D call TRBD1 (6 bases). The CDR3 loop spans 14 amino acids. With 1 base removed from V and 6 bases from J, the gap between germline ends came to 13 bases. Germline assignment: CDR1 SGHNT and CDR2 YYREEE (reference sequence). The CDR3 DNA follows: TGTGCCAGCAGCTTGAGGCAGGGGTCCCCTGAAGCTTTCTTT. Translated: CASSLRQGSPEAFF.

J is TRBJ1-2 and V is TRBV5-8; the D is unclear. This CDR3 is built from 15 residues. Germline-derived CDR1 and CDR2 are SGHTS and YDEGEE. V shed 4 bases and J shed 8 bases, with 21 bases lying between them. CDR3 in amino acids: CASSPLGKPNQGYTF. The CDR3, as DNA: TGTGCCAGCAGCCCCTTGGGCAAACCGAACCAAGGCTACACCTTC.

The chain links TRBV27 to TRBJ2-3; D assignment may be TRBD1 or TRBD2 (5 bases each). Trimming took off 7 bases at V and 5 bases at J, with 13 bases between the two ends. The CDR3 is 13 amino acids. Germline V gene data show CDR1 as MNHEY and CDR2 as SMNVEV (reference sequence). CDR3 loop: CASTPAGRDTQYF. CDR3 in DNA: TGTGCCAGCACCCCCGCAGGGAGAGATACGCAGTATTTT.

This rearrangement joins TRBV28 to TRBJ1-3; tentatively, D is TRBD1 (6 bases). From germline, CDR1 is MDHEN and CDR2 SYDVKM. This CDR3 is 15 amino acids long. The V end was cut by 7 bases, the J end by 4 bases, with 17 bases between. The CDR3 loop reads CASNDRGGRGNTIYF. DNA for the CDR3: TGTGCCAGCAACGACCGAGGGGGGAGAGGAAACACCATATATTTT.